The entry below gives a single TCR beta chain sequence along with its context. Its target is not known. The sample belongs to a study of CD8+ T cells in alopecia areata. Extraction of RNA preceded its reverse transcription into cDNA, which served as the sequencing template. Sequenced by immunoSEQ multiplex PCR; TCRdb stores in-frame clones only, minus some. The sample shows about 190,000 clones, less than 70% of them seen only once. Whole-study results and caveats: Compared with normal scalp, lesional scalp had higher clonality and more expanded CD8+ clones. Normal skin's resident alphabeta T cells are also sequenced in scalp samples.

Treatment specified: oral pan-JAK inhibitor, 5-10 mg twice daily. Alopecia areata patients provided lesional scalp punch biopsies and peripheral blood. Looked up from germline, CDR1 is GTSNPN and CDR2 is SVGIG (reference sequence). The germline V and J ends were trimmed by 3 bases and 1 base, with 12 bases remaining between them. The CDR3 has 15 amino acids. The sequence came from a human donor with alopecia areata. The sample was CD4+ T cells sorted from blood, taken at roughly week 49, from a patient treated with tofacitinib. The chain carries TRBV30 and TRBJ2-2; possible D gene TRBD2, 6 bases. The CDR3 region has the DNA TGTGCCTGGAGAGGGGAGGCCTTGAACACCGGGGAGCTGTTTTTT. It translates to CAWRGEALNTGELFF.